This TCR beta chain was observed in a study of blood T cell repertoires in COVID-19 (dated by TCRdb to 2020 to 2022). About the investigation overall: The collaborator samples originated in the United States, Italy and Spain and spanned the acute and convalescent phases of COVID-19. The prospective study material was composed of cDNA or gDNA derived from T cells, B-cell-depleted T cells, or PBMCs. Deeply sampled blood TCRbeta repertoires from subjects exposed to, actively infected with, or recovered from COVID-19 were included in the dataset. A freely available public database, intended as a resource for researchers studying the immune response to SARS-CoV-2, is where the repertoires were released. The samples were drawn from the first 160 participants of the ongoing ImmuneRACE study and from under 1,500 subjects provided by 6 global collaborators. Nearly every sample came with metadata listing a de-identified subject ID, COVID-19 status, age in years and sex. Where available, HLA class I and class II types were taken from metadata supplied by the sample provider and were not determined by assay-based typing. General conclusions and limits of the study: How much clinical and demographic metadata was included differed by source and by participant, and the metadata was provided uncurated.

The CDR1 and CDR2 encoded by the germline V gene are SQVTM and ANQGSEA. V drops 6 bases and J drops 2 bases, leaving 15 bases in between. The CDR3 runs 14 residues from the cysteine to the phenylalanine. Only the CDR3 portion is preserved as DNA: 42 bases, with reading frame beginning at the first base. With respect to this clone: Its cognate antigen has yet to be identified. The input lacks base qualities; no much larger clone sits a single base away.

Collaborating institutions collected whole blood in K2EDTA tubes following their own protocols. For TCRbeta analysis, collaborator samples were shipped as frozen whole blood, as isolated PBMCs, or as DNA extracted from either sample type. The immunoSEQ Assay, a bias-controlled multiplex PCR, was used to amplify TCRbeta CDR3 regions from genomic DNA. Per the original workflow: Nucleated cell counts per sample were estimated from amplification of reference gene primers within the assay. To quantify the absolute abundance of each unique TCRbeta CDR3 rearrangement, sequence reads were collapsed and filtered. For each sample, productive Simpson clonality was calculated as the square root of Simpson's diversity index across productive rearrangements. TCRdb stores this immuneACCESS table with in-frame sequences only. Part of the clones is absent; in the studies checked, under half of the shortfall reflects unresolved V genes, and no reason is known for the rest. D and trimming were read from the DNA, whereas the V and J calls and clone size are those reported in that table. The sample profile shows around 250,000 clones; roughly 82% of them were found once. The ten largest clones represent 9% to 15% of the sample.

The source of this sequence is an elderly man with acute or convalescent COVID-19. Material: peripheral blood. The receptor chain draws on TRBV29-1 and TRBJ2-3; perhaps TRBD1 is the D gene, with 7 bases matching. The sequenced DNA is TGCAGCGTAACGACAGGGACTCTCACAGATACGCAGTATTTT. This sequence encodes CSVTTGTLTDTQYF.